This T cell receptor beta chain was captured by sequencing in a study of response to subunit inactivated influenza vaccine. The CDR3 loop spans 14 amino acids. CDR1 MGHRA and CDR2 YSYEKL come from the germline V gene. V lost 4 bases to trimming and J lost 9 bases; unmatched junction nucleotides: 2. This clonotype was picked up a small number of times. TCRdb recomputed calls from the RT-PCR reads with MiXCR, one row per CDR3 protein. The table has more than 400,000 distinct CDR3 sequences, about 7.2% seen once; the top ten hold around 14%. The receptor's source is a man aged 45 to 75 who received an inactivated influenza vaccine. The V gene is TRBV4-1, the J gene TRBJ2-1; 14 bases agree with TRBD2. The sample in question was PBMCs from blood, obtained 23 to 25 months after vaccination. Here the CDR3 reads CASSRTSGRSEQFF. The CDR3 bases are TGCGCCAGCAGCCGGACTAGCGGGAGGTCTGAGCAGTTCTTC.